This TCR beta chain was documented in a study of human T cells and chemical hapten exposure. Looking at the study overall: The sensitizer, 2% DPC, was used on around 2 cm by around 2 cm of upper inner arm skin. Small pooled library volume differences mainly caused per-sample TCR yield variation.

Germline V CDR1 and CDR2: SQVTM, ANQGSEA. The CDR3 spans 12 residues. Trimming removed 5 bases at V and 8 bases at J, with 15 bases between. Individual cDNA molecules (in the library) carried attached unique molecular identifiers. TCRdb recomputed calls from the RACE reads with MiXCR, one row per CDR3 protein. This table holds 84,000 or so distinct CDR3 sequences, about a tenth found once. Time point given: patch test 2, 6 weeks after DPC sensitization. Specified treatment: therapeutic diphenylcyclopropenone sensitization with weekly scalp DPC. Here the sequenced sample was whole blood, taken in connection with sensitization to the hapten diphenylcyclopropenone (DPC). This sequence joins TRBV29-1 and TRBJ1-2; D may be TRBD1 (5 bases). This sequence originates from a woman aged 25 to 39 with alopecia areata. Some clones in this sample may be carry-over from other donors' samples. CDR3: CSVRQGAWGYTF. For the CDR3, the DNA is TGCAGCGTTCGCCAGGGAGCGTGGGGCTACACCTTC.